The clone carrying this TCR beta chain was seen ten or more times. Germline trimming cut 5 bases from V and 1 base from J; bases unmatched to any gene: 10. Per the germline V gene, CDR1 is SEHNR and CDR2 is FQNEAQ (reference sequence). The CDR3 is made up of 17 amino acids. From the RT-PCR reads, TCRdb called clonotypes with MiXCR, one entry per CDR3 protein. The sample includes hundreds of thousands of distinct CDR3 sequences, approximately 15% of them seen just once. The gene calls are TRBV7-9 and TRBJ1-3; 8 positions agree with TRBD1. The sample consisted of memory CD4+ T cells from blood. This receptor was obtained from a female donor in good health, serving as a healthy control. CDR3 sequence (DNA): TGTGCCAGCAGCCCTGGACAGGGTTTTGGGTCTGGAAACACCATATATTTT. Translated: CASSPGQGFGSGNTIYF.